These 14 T cell receptor beta chains were sequenced from one sample in a study of blood T cell repertoires in COVID-19. Here immunoSEQ multiplex PCR was the method, and the copy in TCRdb shows in-frame clones only, minus some. This repertoire shows about 76,000 clones, about 83% found once; its top ten account for around 8%. Source material: peripheral blood. Every receptor here comes from a man younger than 40 with acute or convalescent COVID-19.

The chain links TRBV6-2 or TRBV6-3 to TRBJ2-1; possibly TRBD2 for D (6 bases). The CDR3 is made up of 14 amino acids. Germline V lookup: CDR1 MNHEY, CDR2 SVGEGT. V was pared by 2 bases and J by 4 bases, with 9 bases between. The CDR3 coding sequence is TGTGCCAGCAGTTACGCTAGCGAGTACAATGAGCAGTTCTTC. It yields the protein CASSYASEYNEQFF.

V gene TRBV6-5 combines with J gene TRBJ1-2, with 8 bases matching TRBD1. CDR1 MNHEY and CDR2 SVGAGI come from the germline V gene. The CDR3 length is 15 residues. V lost 2 bases, J lost 5 bases, and 7 bases stayed unmatched. The CDR3, as DNA: TGTGCCAGCAGTTACCGGTCAGGGGGCGAGTATGGCTACACCTTC. As protein: CASSYRSGGEYGYTF.

This clone was counted a few times. The genes are TRBV4-1 and TRBJ2-7, with TRBD2 identical over 8 bases. The germline V gene encodes CDR1 MGHRA and CDR2 YSYEKL. The CDR3 is 14 residues long. J was trimmed by 5 bases and V by 0 bases; bases with no gene match: 3. CDR3 in amino acids: CASSQDYSGDEQYF. CDR3 coding DNA: TGCGCCAGCAGCCAAGACTATAGCGGGGACGAGCAGTACTTC.

This CDR3 is CASSPSRDRYQPQHF. CDR3 in DNA: TGTGCCAGCAGCCCCTCGCGGGACAGGTATCAGCCCCAGCATTTT. The rearrangement joins TRBV5-5 to TRBJ1-5, with TRBD1 matching 8 bases. CDR3 size: 15 residues. From germline, CDR1 is SGHKS and CDR2 YYEKEE (reference sequence). V gave up 4 bases and J gave up 5 bases; unmatched junction bases: 8.

This chain links TRBV15 with TRBJ2-5, with TRBD2 matching over 8 bases. Germline V CDR1 and CDR2: LNHNV, YYDKDF (reference sequence). The CDR3 is 14 residues long. With V trimmed by 1 base and J by 5 bases, 3 bases remained unmatched. CDR3 loop: CATSRGPGGETQYF. DNA of the CDR3: TGTGCCACCAGCAGAGGTCCGGGGGGGGAGACCCAGTACTTC.

This chain uses TRBV30 with TRBJ1-1, with 8 bases matching TRBD1. Unmatched junction bases numbered 4, after V lost 3 bases and J lost 7 bases. In germline, CDR1 is GTSNPN, CDR2 SVGIG (reference sequence). The CDR3 runs to 12 residues. The CDR3 protein is CAWRGQAHEAFF. In DNA, the CDR3 is TGTGCCTGGAGGGGACAGGCCCATGAAGCTTTCTTT.

The chain couples TRBV6-1 to TRBJ1-2; no firm D call. The CDR3 runs 12 residues. Trimming stripped 3 bases from V and 3 bases from J, with 5 bases between. CDR1 and CDR2 (germline): MNHNS, SASEGT. The CDR3 DNA reads as TGTGCCAGCAGTGACCGCGACTATGGCTACACCTTC. Protein: CASSDRDYGYTF.

This chain links TRBV7-8 with TRBJ1-1; D uncertain. This CDR3 comprises 14 residues. Trimming removed 5 bases from V and 1 base from J, with 11 bases in between. Per the germline V gene, CDR1 is SGHVS and CDR2 is FQNEAQ. DNA of the CDR3: TGTGCCAGCAGCCCAGAACGATGGAACACTGAAGCTTTCTTT. Translating it yields CASSPERWNTEAFF.

The chain joins TRBV5-1 to TRBJ2-7; TRBD2 is a possible D gene (5 bases). V lost 4 bases, J lost 2 bases, and 10 bases lay in between. CDR1 SGHRS and CDR2 YFSETQ come from the germline V gene. The CDR3 extends over 13 amino acids. CDR3: CASSTPGAYEQYF. The CDR3 DNA follows: TGCGCCAGCAGCACCCCCGGGGCCTACGAGCAGTACTTC.

The V call is TRBV19, the J call TRBJ1-5; perhaps TRBD1 as D (5 bases). The CDR3 extends over 12 amino acids. Per germline, CDR1 LNHDA and CDR2 SQIVND (reference sequence). The germline V and J ends were trimmed by 8 bases and 6 bases, with 11 bases remaining between them. In DNA form, the CDR3 reads TGTGCCAGTGGGGCAGCAAGTCAGCCCCAGCATTTT. Protein product: CASGAASQPQHF.

The chain uses TRBV11-2 and TRBJ1-5; D is unclear. The CDR3 is made up of 13 amino acids. Germline loops: CDR1 SGHAT, CDR2 FQNNGV. Trimming removed 5 bases from V and 5 bases from J, with 10 bases in between. This CDR3 is CASSQYRDQPQHF. Here the CDR3 DNA reads TGTGCCAGCAGCCAATATCGCGATCAGCCCCAGCATTTT.

This clone has a single count. The CDR3 loop reads CSVLTGSYEQYF. The CDR3, as DNA: TGCAGCGTATTGACAGGGAGCTACGAGCAGTACTTC. J is TRBJ2-7 and V is TRBV29-1; 7 bases match TRBD1. The CDR3 sequence is 12 residues long. CDR1 and CDR2 (germline): SQVTM, ANQGSEA. Trimming cost V 6 bases and J 3 bases; bases outside gene matches: 5.

The chain links TRBV4-1 to TRBJ2-5; 7 bases are shared with TRBD2. V gave up 1 base and J gave up 4 bases; unmatched junction bases: 6. The CDR3 has 15 residues. Germline assignment: CDR1 MGHRA and CDR2 YSYEKL. The CDR3 region has the DNA TGCGCCAGCAGCCAAGCCGCGGGAGAAGGAGAGACCCAGTACTTC. Amino acids: CASSQAAGEGETQYF.

The CDR3 sequence is CASSPIRISGSLNEQFF. The CDR3 DNA is TGTGCCAGCTCACCAATACGGATTAGCGGGAGTCTTAATGAGCAGTTCTTC. The J gene is TRBJ2-1, the V gene TRBV18; TRBD2 aligns across 9 bases. CDR1 KGHSH and CDR2 LQKENI come from the germline V gene. Germline trimming cut 2 bases from V and 7 bases from J; bases unmatched to any gene: 12. This CDR3 is 17 amino acids long. Drawing the rest from reference TRBV18 and TRBJ2-1, the complete variable domain is NAGVMQNPRHLVRRRGQEARLRCSPMKGHSHVYWYRQLPEEGLKFMVYLQKENIIDESGMPKERFSAEFPKEGPSILRIQQVVRGDSAAYFCASSPIRISGSLNEQFFGPGTRLTVL.